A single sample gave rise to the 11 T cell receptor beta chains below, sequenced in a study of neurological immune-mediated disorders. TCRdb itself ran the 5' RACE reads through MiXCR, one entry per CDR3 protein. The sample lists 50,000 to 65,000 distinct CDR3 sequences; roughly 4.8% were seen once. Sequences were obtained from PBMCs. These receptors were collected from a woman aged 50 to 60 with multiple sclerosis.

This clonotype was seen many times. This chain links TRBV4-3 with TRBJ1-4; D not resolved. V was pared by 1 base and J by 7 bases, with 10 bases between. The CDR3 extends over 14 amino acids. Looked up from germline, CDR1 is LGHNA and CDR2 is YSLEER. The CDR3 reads CASSQGGGGEKLFF. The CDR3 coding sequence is TGCGCCAGCAGCCAAGGAGGAGGCGGTGAAAAACTGTTTTTT.

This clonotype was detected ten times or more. CDR3: CATSDPGARIKDTQYF. DNA for the CDR3: TGTGCCACCAGTGATCCCGGCGCGAGAATTAAAGATACGCAGTATTTT. The chain has TRBV24-1 and TRBJ2-3; D uncertain. Looked up from germline, CDR1 is KGHDR and CDR2 is SFDVKD. V gave up 3 bases and J gave up 5 bases, with 17 bases separating them. The CDR3 totals 16 residues.

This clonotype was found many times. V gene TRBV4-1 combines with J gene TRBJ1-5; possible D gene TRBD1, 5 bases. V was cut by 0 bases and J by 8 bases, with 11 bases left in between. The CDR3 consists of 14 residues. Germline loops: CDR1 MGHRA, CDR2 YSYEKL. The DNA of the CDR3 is TGCGCCAGCAGCCAAGAGTGGGGGAATGAGCCCCAGCATTTT. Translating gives CASSQEWGNEPQHF.

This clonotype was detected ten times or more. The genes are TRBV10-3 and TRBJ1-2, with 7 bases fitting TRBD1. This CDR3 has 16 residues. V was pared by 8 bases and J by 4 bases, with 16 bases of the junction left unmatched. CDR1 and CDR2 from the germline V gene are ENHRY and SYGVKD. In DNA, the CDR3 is TGTGCCATCCGAGACCAAGGAGGGGGCGGTACCTATGGCTACACCTTC. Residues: CAIRDQGGGGTYGYTF.

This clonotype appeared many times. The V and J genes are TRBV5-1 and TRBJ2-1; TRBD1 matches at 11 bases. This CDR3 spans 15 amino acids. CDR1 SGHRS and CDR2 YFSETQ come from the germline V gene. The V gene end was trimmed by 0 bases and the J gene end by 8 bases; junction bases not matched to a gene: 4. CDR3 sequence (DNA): TGCGCCAGCAGCTTGGGGACAGGGGGCAGTTATGAGCAGTTCTTC. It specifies CASSLGTGGSYEQFF.

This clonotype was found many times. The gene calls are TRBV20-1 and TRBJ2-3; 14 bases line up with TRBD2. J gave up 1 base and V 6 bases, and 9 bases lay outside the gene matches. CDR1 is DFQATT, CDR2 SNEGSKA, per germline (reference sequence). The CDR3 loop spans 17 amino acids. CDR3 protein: CSAPTSGGASGTDTQYF. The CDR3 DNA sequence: TGCAGTGCCCCGACTAGCGGGGGGGCTTCGGGCACAGATACGCAGTATTTT.

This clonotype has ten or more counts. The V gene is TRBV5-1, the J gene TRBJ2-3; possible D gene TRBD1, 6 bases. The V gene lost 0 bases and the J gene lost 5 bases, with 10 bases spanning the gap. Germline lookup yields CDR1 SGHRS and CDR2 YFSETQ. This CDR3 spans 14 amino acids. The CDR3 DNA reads TGCGCCAGCAGCTTGGACAGGGCGGAAGATACGCAGTATTTT. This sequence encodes CASSLDRAEDTQYF.

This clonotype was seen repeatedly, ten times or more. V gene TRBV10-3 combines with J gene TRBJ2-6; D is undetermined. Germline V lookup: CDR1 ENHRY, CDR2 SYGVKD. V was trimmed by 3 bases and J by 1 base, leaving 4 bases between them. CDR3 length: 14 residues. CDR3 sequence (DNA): TGTGCCATCAGTGACCCTTCTGGGGCCAACGTCCTGACTTTC. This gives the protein CAISDPSGANVLTF.

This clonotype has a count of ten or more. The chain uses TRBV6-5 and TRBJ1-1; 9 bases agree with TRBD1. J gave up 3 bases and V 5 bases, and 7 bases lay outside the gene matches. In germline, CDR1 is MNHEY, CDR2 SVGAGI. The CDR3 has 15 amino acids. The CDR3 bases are TGTGCCAGCAGTACGCCGGACAGGGGCTACACTGAAGCTTTCTTT. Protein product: CASSTPDRGYTEAFF.

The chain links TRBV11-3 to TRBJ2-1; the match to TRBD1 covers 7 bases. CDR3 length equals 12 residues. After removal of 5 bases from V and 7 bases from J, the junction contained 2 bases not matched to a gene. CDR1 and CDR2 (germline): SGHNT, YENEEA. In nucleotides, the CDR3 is TGTGCCAGCAGCAGACAGGGAAATGAGCAGTTCTTC. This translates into CASSRQGNEQFF. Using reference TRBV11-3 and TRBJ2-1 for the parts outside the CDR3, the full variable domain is EAGVVQSPRYKIIEKKQPVAFWCNPISGHNTLYWYLQNLGQGPELLIRYENEEAVDDSQLPKDRFSAERLKGVDSTLKIQPAELGDSAVYLCASSRQGNEQFFGPGTRLTVL.

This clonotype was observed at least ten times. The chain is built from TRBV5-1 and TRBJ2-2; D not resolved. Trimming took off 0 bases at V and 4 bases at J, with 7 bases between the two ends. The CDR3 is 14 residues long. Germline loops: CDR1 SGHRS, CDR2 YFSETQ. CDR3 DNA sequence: TGCGCCAGCAGCTTGGATCCAGGCACCGGGGAGCTGTTTTTT. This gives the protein CASSLDPGTGELFF.